The clone carrying this T cell receptor beta chain was observed many times. MiXCR, applied by TCRdb to the PCR reads, yields one record per CDR3 protein. The sample carries about 9,200 distinct CDR3 sequences, roughly a quarter recorded once. The data are from a study of immune characterization of retroperitoneal liposarcoma. The junction had 18 bases not matched to a gene; V was cut back by 11 bases and J by 13 bases. The CDR3 is 15 amino acids. Germline V lookup: CDR1 MNHNS, CDR2 SASEGT. The material sequenced was tumor tissue. The origin of this receptor is a female donor with retroperitoneal liposarcoma. The chain links TRBV6-1 to TRBJ2-1, with 12 bases identical to TRBD2. The CDR3 DNA sequence: TGTGCCGGAGCCCCGGGACTAGCGGGTGATGGGACCCAGTTCTTC. This sequence encodes CAGAPGLAGDGTQFF.